This paragraph reports one T cell receptor (beta chain). What it binds is not known. These data are taken from a study of a mutant IDH1 vaccine in newly diagnosed glioma. The V end lost 1 base, the J end lost 10 bases, and 14 bases lay between the germline ends. Per germline, CDR1 LGHNT and CDR2 FRNRAP. The CDR3 runs to 14 residues. Profiled with immunoSEQ multiplex PCR; TCRdb holds only in-frame clones, not every one. Of approximately 33,000 clones in the sample, over 70% were seen once. Time point here: week 47, end of study. It was 300 ug of mutant IDH1 20-mer peptide that made up each vaccine dose, given with topical imiquimod.

This chain links TRBV12-5 with TRBJ2-1; D could derive from TRBD1 or TRBD2 (6 bases each). This TCR was recovered from a man aged 40-49 years with glioma. Sequences were derived from PBMCs, sampled from a glioma patient whose treatment included an IDH1 peptide vaccine. CDR3 in DNA: TGTGCTAGTGGTTTGGAGCCTTTAGGGGGGGAGCAGTTCTTC. Translation: CASGLEPLGGEQFF.